This T cell receptor (beta chain) derives from a study of regulatory dendritic cells for organ transplantation. Study-wide results and caveats: Naive CD4+ and CD8+ repertoires were highly diverse; memory CD8+ was most oligoclonal.

TCRdb's table, derived via immunoSEQ multiplex PCR, lists solely in-frame clones and lacks some. The sample has about 30,000 clones; 60% to 80% are singletons. The ends lost 0 bases at V and 5 bases at J; junction bases unmatched: 7. The CDR3 runs 16 residues. Germline loops: CDR1 SGHAT, CDR2 FQNNGV. CD4+ or CD8+ T cells were sorted as naive CD45RA+ or memory CD45RO+. To note about this clone: The antigen remains unidentified.

The chain combines TRBV11-2 with TRBJ2-5; 9 positions agree with TRBD2. What was sequenced was memory CD4+ T cells from blood. Noted subset: CD45RO+ memory T cells. This sequence originates from a human donor in good health. The CDR3 region has the DNA TGTGCCAGCAGCTTAGAAGGTCGGGCGGGAGGGGAGACCCAGTACTTC. Its translation is CASSLEGRAGGETQYF.